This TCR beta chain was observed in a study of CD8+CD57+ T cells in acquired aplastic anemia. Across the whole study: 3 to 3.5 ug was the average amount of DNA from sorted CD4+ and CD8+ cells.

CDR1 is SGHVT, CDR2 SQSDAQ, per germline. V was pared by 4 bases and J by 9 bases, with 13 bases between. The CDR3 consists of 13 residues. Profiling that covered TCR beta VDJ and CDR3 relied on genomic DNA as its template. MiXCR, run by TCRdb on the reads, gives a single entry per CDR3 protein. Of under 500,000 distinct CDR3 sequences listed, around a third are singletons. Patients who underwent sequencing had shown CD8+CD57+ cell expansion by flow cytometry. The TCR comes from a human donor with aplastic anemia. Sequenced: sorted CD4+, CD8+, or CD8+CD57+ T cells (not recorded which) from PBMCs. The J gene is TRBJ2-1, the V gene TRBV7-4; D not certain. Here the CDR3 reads CASSSPMVSEQFF. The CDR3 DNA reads TGTGCCAGCAGCTCACCTATGGTCAGTGAGCAGTTCTTC.